This entry features one TCR beta chain sequence. The data were taken from a study of blood T cell repertoires in COVID-19. TCRdb's table, derived via immunoSEQ multiplex PCR, lists solely in-frame clones and lacks some. The sample carries about 310,000 clones, around 90% recorded once. This CDR3 is built from 15 residues. Germline V gene data show CDR1 as LGHDT and CDR2 as YNNKEL (reference sequence). The V segment lost 2 bases and the J segment 7 bases; nucleotides outside the gene matches: 10. What was sequenced was peripheral blood. The TCR comes from a man over 45 with active or convalescent COVID-19. This chain uses TRBV3-1 (or the pseudogene TRBV3-2) with TRBJ2-7; 8 bases line up with TRBD1. The CDR3 bases are TGTGCCAGCAGCCAACAAGCCGGGACAGGCGGGGAGCAGTACTTC. Amino acids: CASSQQAGTGGEQYF.